Below, one T cell receptor (beta chain) is given with its context. Its antigen is unidentified. The CDR3 runs to 14 residues. The ends were cut back, 4 bases at V and 5 bases at J, with 14 bases in the middle. Germline V gives CDR1 LGHNT, CDR2 FRNRAP. TCRdb reprocessed the reads via MiXCR and lists one record per CDR3 protein. Here the sample spans about 740,000 distinct CDR3 sequences, approximately 40% being singletons. This entry comes from a study of T cell repertoires in cytomegalovirus infection. Study overall: In public TCR beta signatures, there were indications of both CMV infection and matching HLA type.

Whole-study results and caveats: The ex vivo response showed dominance by HLA-C-restricted CMV-specific TCR beta clonotypes. Frequencies of public TCR beta families were cumulated, and this identified carriers of CMV plus the relevant HLA.

The sequencing input was PBMCs. This TCR came from a human donor in good health (CMV status not recorded). Some clones in this sample may be carry-over from other donors' samples. The rearrangement links TRBV12-5 to TRBJ1-1; no definite D call. CDR3 sequence (DNA): TGTGCTAGTGGTTCCACGCGAGCGGGGACTGAAGCTTTCTTT. It specifies CASGSTRAGTEAFF.